This T cell receptor beta chain was retrieved from a study of T cells in Graves' hyperthyroidism and ophthalmopathy. Study-wide context: Peripheral blood specimens were obtained at initial diagnosis, prior to any treatment.

In its sample, this clonotype was seen a few times. Template material for amplifying TCR beta CDR3 regions consisted of RNA transcripts. Initially, a first-round RT-PCR of the TCR CDR3 employed the HTBI primer set. Via MiXCR, TCRdb re-called the multiplex PCR reads, giving one row per CDR3 protein. The sample shows roughly 550,000 distinct CDR3 sequences, about 16% of them seen only once. This TCR derives from a woman aged 25 to 39 with Graves' ophthalmopathy. Sequenced sample: blood.

In DNA form, the CDR3 reads TGTGCCAGCAGCTTGGGCCATGCGCAGTATTTT. Translation: CASSLGHAQYF. The chain is built from TRBV7-9 and TRBJ2-3, with D uncertain. Between the trimmed V and J ends, which lost 3 bases and 10 bases, there was a span of 8 bases. CDR3 size: 11 residues. CDR1 is SEHNR, CDR2 FQNEAQ, per germline (reference sequence).